The rows below give T cell receptor beta chains drawn from one sample of a study of untreated major depressive disorder. Assay: immunoSEQ multiplex PCR; the TCRdb copy retains only in-frame clones and omits some. The sample records about 25,000 clones, around 90% being singletons. Sequenced sample: CD4+ T cells from PBMCs. These receptors originate from a woman aged 25-40 years with major depressive disorder. Each CDR3 is given with its conserved first and last residue. A D gene is named only where the DNA matches it firmly. Clone size is shown for a subset of rows, as once, few, many or a class of expanded clone.

v_gene,j_gene,d_gene,abundance,CDR3nt,CDR3aa
TRBV14,TRBJ1-1,TRBD1,-,TGTGCCAGCAGCCTTAACAGGGGCACTGAAGCTTTCTTT,CASSLNRGTEAFF
TRBV9,TRBJ2-2,TRBD2,-,TGTGCCAGCAGCCGAAACCCGGGACTAGCGGGTAACACCGGGGAGCTGTTTTTT,CASSRNPGLAGNTGELFF
TRBV2,TRBJ1-1,-,once,TGTGCCAGTTGGGCGAGCTTGGGCACTGAAGCTTTCTTT,CASWASLGTEAFF
TRBV6-1,TRBJ2-2,-,once,TGTGCCAGCATGGAGGGGGTCACCGGGGAGCTGTTTTTT,CASMEGVTGELFF
TRBV15,TRBJ1-1,-,-,TGTGCCACCAGCGGACGAGAGGCGGGAGCTTTCTTT,CATSGREAGAFF
TRBV27,TRBJ2-6,-,-,TGTGCCAGCAGTTTAAGAAGGGTTCAGAGCTCTGGGGCCAACGTCCTGACTTTC,CASSLRRVQSSGANVLTF
TRBV4-1,TRBJ1-3,-,-,TGCGCCAGCAGCCAAGTCCGACCCCCACCTGGAAACACCATATATTTT,CASSQVRPPPGNTIYF
TRBV27,TRBJ2-1,-,-,TGTGCCAGCAGTTTCGGCGGACAGTACAATGAGCAGTTCTTC,CASSFGGQYNEQFF
TRBV4-3,TRBJ1-2,-,once,TGCGCCAGCAGCGAAGGTCTATCGGGCGGCTACACCTTC,CASSEGLSGGYTF
TRBV6-6,TRBJ1-5,-,-,TGTGCCAGCAACCTCGACAGGACAAGTCAGCCCCAGCATTTT,CASNLDRTSQPQHF
TRBV7-8,TRBJ2-7,-,-,TGTGCCAGCAGCCAGTCCAGGGTCTCCGGGCAGTACTTC,CASSQSRVSGQYF
TRBV18,TRBJ1-1,-,-,TGTGCCAGCTCACCACCGGGTGCCGGACAGATGAACACTGAAGCTTTCTTT,CASSPPGAGQMNTEAFF
TRBV6-1,TRBJ1-2,-,-,TGTGCCAGCAGTGAAGTGGGTGGCTACACCTTC,CASSEVGGYTF
TRBV28,TRBJ2-3,TRBD2,-,TGTGCCAGCAGTTTATTGGGGAATAGCGGGGCTCTCACAGATACGCAGTATTTT,CASSLLGNSGALTDTQYF
TRBV10-2,TRBJ1-5,TRBD1,-,TGCGCCAGCAGTGAGGACAGGGCCATGAGGGGCAATCAGCCCCAGCATTTT,CASSEDRAMRGNQPQHF
TRBV7-2,TRBJ2-7,TRBD2,-,TGTGCCAGCAGCACCGGGACTAGCGGCCCCTACGAGCAGTACTTC,CASSTGTSGPYEQYF
TRBV12-5,TRBJ1-5,TRBD1,-,TGTGCTAGTGGTCCGGGAGTTGGGACAGGGGGTTCTCAGCCCCAGCATTTT,CASGPGVGTGGSQPQHF
TRBV5-8,TRBJ2-2,-,-,TGTGCCATCCGGACGGGTAACACCGGGGAGCTGTTTTTT,CAIRTGNTGELFF
TRBV6-1,TRBJ1-6,-,-,TGTGCCAGCAGTTCGGGCTTCGTATCACCCCTCCACTTT,CASSSGFVSPLHF
TRBV7-6,TRBJ2-1,-,-,TGTGCCAGCAGCTTAAATCTTCCAGTCGACTACAATGAGCAGTTCTTC,CASSLNLPVDYNEQFF
TRBV18,TRBJ2-1,TRBD1,-,TGTGCCAGCTCACCACGGGACAGGGGACTTCTCAATGAGCAGTTCTTC,CASSPRDRGLLNEQFF
TRBV5-1,TRBJ2-7,TRBD2,-,TGCGCCAGCAGCTTGGTTAGCGGGAGCTACGAGCAGTACTTC,CASSLVSGSYEQYF
TRBV29-1,TRBJ2-1,TRBD2,-,TGCAGCGTTGAGCGGGAGCGTGAGCAGTTCTTC,CSVEREREQFF
TRBV29-1,TRBJ1-2,-,-,TGCAGCGTTAACGCACCTGGAGGGGCCGGCTACACCTTC,CSVNAPGGAGYTF
TRBV27,TRBJ1-2,-,-,TGTGCCAGCAGTTTGGCGTCAGGGACTACCTATGGCTACACCTTC,CASSLASGTTYGYTF
TRBV4-2,TRBJ2-3,TRBD2,-,TGTGCCAGCAGGAAGACTAGCGCCTCAGATACGCAGTATTTT,CASRKTSASDTQYF
TRBV9,TRBJ2-1,TRBD2,-,TGTGCCAGCAGCGTAGTGGCTAGCGGGGACAATGAGCAGTTCTTC,CASSVVASGDNEQFF
TRBV29-1,TRBJ2-2,TRBD2,few,TGCAGCGTTGCACTAGCGGGAGTAGCCGGGGAGCTGTTTTTT,CSVALAGVAGELFF
TRBV6-6,TRBJ1-1,-,-,TGTGCCAGCAATCCGTTCATGAACACTGAAGCTTTCTTT,CASNPFMNTEAFF
TRBV4-1,TRBJ2-3,TRBD2,few,TGCGCCAGCAGCCATAGTTTTAGCGGGGTGGCAGATACGCAGTATTTT,CASSHSFSGVADTQYF
TRBV10-3,TRBJ2-3,-,-,TGTGCCTCCGGGGGAACAGATACGCAGTATTTT,CASGGTDTQYF
TRBV5-4,TRBJ1-6,TRBD1,-,TGTGCCAGCAGTCCCGGACAGGGACGGTATTCACCCCTCCACTTT,CASSPGQGRYSPLHF
TRBV4-1,TRBJ1-3,-,-,TGCGCCAGCAGCCAAGATCCACAGCTAGGAAACACCATATATTTT,CASSQDPQLGNTIYF
TRBV6-1,TRBJ2-7,TRBD1,-,TGTGCCAGCAGTGAAGCTCGGGGGACAGGGAGCTCCTACGAGCAGTACTTC,CASSEARGTGSSYEQYF
TRBV11-2,TRBJ2-2,TRBD2,-,TGTGCCAGCAGCTTAGTTCTAGCGGTGAACACCGGGGAGCTGTTTTTT,CASSLVLAVNTGELFF
TRBV9,TRBJ2-2,TRBD2,-,TGTGCCAGCAGCGCGGGACTATCGAACACCGGGGAGCTGTTTTTT,CASSAGLSNTGELFF
TRBV9,TRBJ2-3,-,-,TGTGCCAGCAGCGTGGGCGCGGGTAGTCGCACAGATACGCAGTATTTT,CASSVGAGSRTDTQYF
TRBV5-1,TRBJ2-7,-,-,TGCGCCAGCAGCTTGAGTGGGGAACCCGGCTCCTACGAGCAGTACTTC,CASSLSGEPGSYEQYF
TRBV29-1,TRBJ1-1,-,-,TGCAGCGTAGCCCGGGAGCGCATGAACACTGAAGCTTTCTTT,CSVARERMNTEAFF
TRBV2,TRBJ1-2,-,-,TGTGCCAGCAGGGAGGGTGTCTTGGATGGCTACACCTTC,CASREGVLDGYTF
TRBV2,TRBJ1-1,-,-,TGTGCCAGCACCAGGGGAAGGGGCGCGAACACTGAAGCTTTCTTT,CASTRGRGANTEAFF
TRBV2,TRBJ1-1,-,-,TGTGCCAGCAAAGAGGACTTAAGATTCACTGAAGCTTTCTTT,CASKEDLRFTEAFF
TRBV5-1,TRBJ2-7,TRBD1,once,TGCGCCAGCAGCTCCGGACAGGGCTACGAGCAGTACTTC,CASSSGQGYEQYF